Listed below are T cell receptor beta chains from one sample, sequenced in a study of blood T cell repertoires in COVID-19. The method was immunoSEQ multiplex PCR; TCRdb's version includes in-frame clones alone and lacks a portion of them. In the table there are tens of thousands of clones, 78% of which are singletons. Sequenced sample: peripheral blood. The origin of the receptors is a human donor in a cohort sampled during active COVID-19. CDR3s include the opening cysteine and the closing phenylalanine or tryptophan. A D gene is named only where the DNA matches it firmly. A clone size is listed for some rows: how often the clone was seen (once, few, many), or a class if it is expanded.

V: TRBV2
size: few
D: .
J: TRBJ1-2
length: 16
DNA: TGTGCCAGCAGCGAGAACCAAGACAGGCCAAACTATGGCTACACCTTC
CDR3: CASSENQDRPNYGYTF

V: TRBV7-9
size: .
D: TRBD1
J: TRBJ2-5
length: 17
DNA: TGTGCCAGCAGCTTCATACGAGGACAGGGGGATCGGGAGACCCAGTACTTC
CDR3: CASSFIRGQGDRETQYF

V: TRBV6-4
size: .
D: .
J: TRBJ2-1
length: 15
DNA: TGTGCCAGCAGTGACTCCGGAGGGAGGCGCGATGAGCAGTTCTTC
CDR3: CASSDSGGRRDEQFF

V: TRBV7-9
size: .
D: TRBD1
J: TRBJ1-4
length: 19
DNA: TGTGCCAGCAGCTTCCCCCGGACAGGGGCCAGTGCAACTAATGAAAAACTGTTTTTT
CDR3: CASSFPRTGASATNEKLFF

V: TRBV2
size: .
D: TRBD1
J: TRBJ2-1
length: 14
DNA: TGTGCCAGCACTGAAGGGACAGGGAGGAATGAGCAGTTCTTC
CDR3: CASTEGTGRNEQFF

V: TRBV7-9
size: .
D: .
J: TRBJ1-2
length: 16
DNA: TGTGCCAGCAGCTTAGCGCGGGCAGAGAATTCCTATGGCTACACCTTC
CDR3: CASSLARAENSYGYTF

V: TRBV7-9
size: .
D: .
J: TRBJ1-2
length: 14
DNA: TGTGCCAGCAAGGACTCTCGCATAGACTATGGCTACACCTTC
CDR3: CASKDSRIDYGYTF

V: TRBV6-2/TRBV6-3
size: once
D: TRBD1
J: TRBJ1-1
length: 14
DNA: TGTGCCAGCAGTTACTTGACAGGGGATGCTGAAGCTTTCTTT
CDR3: CASSYLTGDAEAFF

V: TRBV30
size: once
D: .
J: TRBJ1-5
length: 13
DNA: TGTGCCTGGAGTGTTGGGGGGGAGCAGCCCCAGCATTTT
CDR3: CAWSVGGEQPQHF

V: TRBV3-1/TRBV3-2
size: .
D: .
J: TRBJ1-5
length: 18
DNA: TGTGCCAGCAGCCAAGTAATCCCCCCTGGAGCCTCTTTGGAGCCCCAGCATTTT
CDR3: CASSQVIPPGASLEPQHF

V: TRBV7-9
size: .
D: TRBD1
J: TRBJ1-1
length: 14
DNA: TGTGCCAGCAGCGGCGAGGGACAGGGCACTGAAGCTTTCTTT
CDR3: CASSGEGQGTEAFF

V: TRBV27
size: .
D: TRBD2
J: TRBJ2-1
length: 16
DNA: TGTGCCAGCAGTTTAATAGCGGGAGTGGTCTACAATGAGCAGTTCTTC
CDR3: CASSLIAGVVYNEQFF

V: TRBV7-2
size: once
D: .
J: TRBJ1-4
length: 16
DNA: TGTGCCAGCAGCTTAGCGACGGGGGGCACTAATGAAAAACTGTTTTTT
CDR3: CASSLATGGTNEKLFF

V: TRBV6-5
size: .
D: .
J: TRBJ2-7
length: 14
DNA: TGTGCCAGCAGTTATGCACAGGGAGCCTACGAGCAGTACTTC
CDR3: CASSYAQGAYEQYF

V: TRBV5-6
size: .
D: .
J: TRBJ2-1
length: 15
DNA: TGTGCCAGCAGCTTGCTTCGGGGGTCCTACAATGAGCAGTTCTTC
CDR3: CASSLLRGSYNEQFF

V: TRBV6-5
size: .
D: TRBD1
J: TRBJ1-5
length: 13
DNA: TGTGCCAGCAGGAAACAGGGGGGTCAGCCCCAGCATTTT
CDR3: CASRKQGGQPQHF

V: TRBV30
size: .
D: .
J: TRBJ1-5
length: 13
DNA: TGTGCCTGGAGTGTACAGGTCCATCAGCCCCAGCATTTT
CDR3: CAWSVQVHQPQHF

V: TRBV25-1
size: .
D: TRBD1
J: TRBJ1-6
length: 14
DNA: TGTGCCAGCAGTGAAGATTGGGGACAGGGACCCCTCCACTTT
CDR3: CASSEDWGQGPLHF

V: TRBV27
size: .
D: TRBD2
J: TRBJ2-5
length: 16
DNA: TGTGCCAGCAGTGCCCGACTAGCGGGCCGCCAAGAGACCCAGTACTTC
CDR3: CASSARLAGRQETQYF

V: TRBV5-1
size: once
D: .
J: TRBJ2-7
length: 16
DNA: TGCGCCAGCAGCGGGGGGACAGCGCGCCTCCTATGGGAGCAGTACTTC
CDR3: CASSGGTARLLWEQYF

V: TRBV5-1
size: .
D: .
J: TRBJ2-7
length: 14
DNA: TGCGCCAGCAGCTTGGGGCAGTCCTTTCACGAGCAGTACTTC
CDR3: CASSLGQSFHEQYF

V: TRBV9
size: many
D: .
J: TRBJ2-1
length: 14
DNA: TGTGCCAGCAACTTGGGGAGTTCCTACAATGAGCAGTTCTTC
CDR3: CASNLGSSYNEQFF

V: TRBV28
size: .
D: .
J: TRBJ2-1
length: 11
DNA: TGTGCCAGCAGGGCTGCGGATGAGCAGTTCTTC
CDR3: CASRAADEQFF

V: TRBV30
size: .
D: .
J: TRBJ1-4
length: 14
DNA: TGTGCCTGGAGTGTCACCAGGACGGAGGGGAAACTGTTTTTT
CDR3: CAWSVTRTEGKLFF

V: TRBV27
size: .
D: .
J: TRBJ2-5
length: 14
DNA: TGTGCCAGCAGTTTAAAGGGGATCCCCGAGACCCAGTACTTC
CDR3: CASSLKGIPETQYF

V: TRBV7-2
size: once
D: .
J: TRBJ2-2
length: 16
DNA: TGTGCCAGCAGTTCCGATACGACAGTTTACACCGGGGAGCTGTTTTTT
CDR3: CASSSDTTVYTGELFF

V: TRBV1
size: .
D: .
J: TRBJ2-3
length: 17
DNA: TGCACCAGCAGCCAAGAAGAAAGGCGGGGGTACACAGATACGCAGTATTTT
CDR3: CTSSQEERRGYTDTQYF

V: TRBV19
size: .
D: TRBD2
J: TRBJ2-4
length: 13
DNA: TGTGCCAGTAGTATAGACGGGACTAGCGGGGCGGACTTC
CDR3: CASSIDGTSGADF

V: TRBV4-1
size: .
D: TRBD2
J: TRBJ2-6
length: 13
DNA: TGCGCCAGCAGCCAAGATCGGGGGGACGTCCTGACTTTC
CDR3: CASSQDRGDVLTF

V: TRBV27
size: .
D: .
J: TRBJ2-1
length: 15
DNA: TGTGCCAGCAAAACTTTGGCTAGTAACCTCAATGAGCAGTTCTTC
CDR3: CASKTLASNLNEQFF

V: TRBV4-1
size: .
D: .
J: TRBJ2-2
length: 17
DNA: TGCGCCAGCAGCCCCCCCCCAAGGAGGGGAGTCCCCGGGGAGCTGTTTTTT
CDR3: CASSPPPRRGVPGELFF

V: TRBV7-2
size: .
D: TRBD2
J: TRBJ2-5
length: 15
DNA: TGTGCCAGCAGCCCCCAACTAGCGGGACAAGAGACCCAGTACTTC
CDR3: CASSPQLAGQETQYF

V: TRBV5-4
size: few
D: .
J: TRBJ1-2
length: 13
DNA: TGTGCCAGCAGCTTACAGGGTGCCGATGGCTACACCTTC
CDR3: CASSLQGADGYTF

V: TRBV6-1
size: .
D: TRBD1
J: TRBJ2-7
length: 15
DNA: TGTGCCAGCAGTGAACTCCCAGGGGGCCGTTACGAGCAGTACTTC
CDR3: CASSELPGGRYEQYF

V: TRBV28
size: .
D: .
J: TRBJ1-3
length: 14
DNA: TGTGCCAGCAGCTCCGGGTTATCTGGAAACACCATATATTTT
CDR3: CASSSGLSGNTIYF

V: TRBV27
size: once
D: .
J: TRBJ1-2
length: 16
DNA: TGTGCCAGCAGTTTATACGCTTCTGACACCTACTATGGCTACACCTTC
CDR3: CASSLYASDTYYGYTF

V: TRBV5-4
size: .
D: .
J: TRBJ2-3
length: 16
DNA: TGTGCCAGCAGCTTGCTGACTATCGGTAGCACAGATACGCAGTATTTT
CDR3: CASSLLTIGSTDTQYF

V: TRBV5-4
size: .
D: TRBD2
J: TRBJ2-5
length: 19
DNA: TGTGCCAGCAGCTCTCCGGGACTAGCGGGGGGGCCGTGGCAAGAGACCCAGTACTTC
CDR3: CASSSPGLAGGPWQETQYF

V: TRBV24-1
size: .
D: .
J: TRBJ2-3
length: 13
DNA: TGTGCCACCATGGAGGGGGCCACAGATACGCAGTATTTT
CDR3: CATMEGATDTQYF

V: TRBV6-2/TRBV6-3
size: .
D: .
J: TRBJ1-6
length: 16
DNA: TGTGCCAGCAGTTACTCATCGGGGATGGGGAATTCACCCCTCCACTTT
CDR3: CASSYSSGMGNSPLHF

V: TRBV5-1
size: .
D: TRBD1
J: TRBJ1-3
length: 15
DNA: TGCGCCAGCCGGGGAGACAGGGGGCCTGGAAACACCATATATTTT
CDR3: CASRGDRGPGNTIYF

V: TRBV2
size: many
D: TRBD1
J: TRBJ1-3
length: 15
DNA: TGTGCCAGCAGCGAGGGACAGAGCTCTGGAAACACCATATATTTT
CDR3: CASSEGQSSGNTIYF

V: TRBV11-2
size: .
D: TRBD2
J: TRBJ2-5
length: 18
DNA: TGTGCCAGCAGCGGCAGGATTGGGGGACTAGCGGGGCAAGAGACCCAGTACTTC
CDR3: CASSGRIGGLAGQETQYF

V: TRBV19
size: .
D: .
J: TRBJ2-3
length: 18
DNA: TGTGCCGCGGGGTCAAGGGAGGAACTTTATAACGGGGCAGATACGCAGTATTTT
CDR3: CAAGSREELYNGADTQYF

V: TRBV9
size: .
D: TRBD2
J: TRBJ2-7
length: 14
DNA: TGTGCCAGCAGTGCGGGGACTAACAACTACGAGCAGTACTTC
CDR3: CASSAGTNNYEQYF

V: TRBV29-1
size: .
D: .
J: TRBJ1-2
length: 13
DNA: TGCAGCGCAAATGAGAGGGAAGGCTATGGCTACACCTTC
CDR3: CSANEREGYGYTF

V: TRBV6-5
size: .
D: TRBD1
J: TRBJ2-5
length: 13
DNA: TGTGCCAGCACGGGGACAGGGGCAGAGACCCAGTACTTC
CDR3: CASTGTGAETQYF

V: TRBV7-8
size: .
D: .
J: TRBJ1-1
length: 13
DNA: TGTGCCAGCAGCTTAGACACAGTGGGTGAAGCTTTCTTT
CDR3: CASSLDTVGEAFF

V: TRBV29-1
size: .
D: TRBD2
J: TRBJ2-1
length: 16
DNA: TGCAGCGTCGTCGGGACTAGCGGGAGTATTTACAATGAGCAGTTCTTC
CDR3: CSVVGTSGSIYNEQFF

V: TRBV5-6
size: .
D: TRBD2
J: TRBJ2-2
length: 18
DNA: TGTGCCAGCAGCTTGGCCCAGGGACTAGCGGGAAACACCGGGGAGCTGTTTTTT
CDR3: CASSLAQGLAGNTGELFF

V: TRBV6-5
size: .
D: TRBD1
J: TRBJ2-3
length: 15
DNA: TGTGCCAGCAGGTACAGGGGCCCACTCACAGATACGCAGTATTTT
CDR3: CASRYRGPLTDTQYF

V: TRBV5-1
size: few
D: .
J: TRBJ1-2
length: 12
DNA: TGCGCCAGCAGCTTAAGCCGGGGAGGCTACACCTTC
CDR3: CASSLSRGGYTF

V: TRBV7-9
size: .
D: .
J: TRBJ2-3
length: 15
DNA: TGTGCCAGCAGCCCTCGACAGCCCCTTGAAGATACGCAGTATTTT
CDR3: CASSPRQPLEDTQYF

V: TRBV3-1/TRBV3-2
size: .
D: .
J: TRBJ1-5
length: 18
DNA: TGTGCCAGCAGCCAAGAAGTCTGTTGTGGTGGGGAGAGTCAGCCCCAGCATTTT
CDR3: CASSQEVCCGGESQPQHF

V: TRBV7-2
size: few
D: .
J: TRBJ2-2
length: 14
DNA: TGTGCCAGCAGCTTTTCTCCGAACACCGGGGAGCTGTTTTTT
CDR3: CASSFSPNTGELFF